The TCR beta chain described here comes from a study of CXCR3-negative and CXCR3-positive naive CD8 T cells. Points from the study as a whole: CXCR3-positive naive cells carried more hydrophobic TRB CDR3s than CXCR3-negative naive cells did. TRBV-TRBJ usage was similar across naive CXCR3 subsets but distinct in memory cells. With CXCR3 expression partially decreased after cryopreservation, most assays relied on fresh PBMCs. The study found comparably high diversity in both naive subsets and much lower diversity in memory CD8+ cells.

In triplicate, each CD8+ T cell subset was sorted at more than 250,000 cells per replicate. The CDR3 contains 15 residues. Germline V gene data show CDR1 as MDHEN and CDR2 as SYDVKM. Through 5' RACE with UMI labels, the TRB cDNA libraries were prepared. From its re-call of the 5' RACE reads, TCRdb lists each CDR3 protein once, without DNA. Recorded for this sample: under 150,000 distinct CDR3 sequences. Worth noting for this clonotype: The antigen remains unidentified.

The V and J genes are TRBV28 and TRBJ2-7; TCRdb proposes TRBD1, but this gene call is untestable without DNA. Sequencing was performed on naive CXCR3+ CD8+ T cells from blood. The subset denotes: CD45RO-CCR7+CD27+CD95- naive CD8+ T cells expressing CXCR3 (TNR3+). The receptor was derived from a human donor in good health. Some clones in this sample may be carry-over from other donors' samples. The CDR3 protein is CASTHTGTGVYEQYF.